The 24 T cell receptor beta chains below were found in one sample sequenced in a study of molecular identifiers for immune sequencing clone quantification. TCRdb independently ran MiXCR on the PCR reads; one entry per CDR3 protein. The repertoire includes 490,000 or so distinct CDR3 sequences, roughly 26% of them detected once, and around 0.79% sits in the top ten. Sequences were obtained from naive CD8+ T cells from blood, with Jurkat cell RNA spiked in. Subset meaning: FACS-sorted CD8+CD4-CCR7+CD45RA+ naive T cells. The origin of the receptors is a human donor in good health. Some libraries in this study had Jurkat cell RNA spiked in.

This clonotype has a count of ten or more. The chain carries TRBV29-1 and TRBJ1-1; a possible D gene is TRBD1 (6 bases). The CDR3 covers 17 residues. Trimming shortened V by 3 bases and J by 1 base, and 21 bases separated the two germline ends. Germline-derived CDR1 and CDR2 are SQVTM and ANQGSEA. The chain's CDR3 is CSVDPLRNRVWNTEAFF. The DNA of the CDR3 is TGCAGCGTTGACCCCCTCCGGAACAGGGTATGGAACACTGAAGCTTTCTTT.

This clonotype occurred many times. This chain connects TRBV7-9 to TRBJ1-1; D remains ambiguous. Germline CDR1 reads SEHNR; CDR2 reads FQNEAQ (reference sequence). The length of the CDR3 is 14 residues. Trimming shortened V by 2 bases and J by 1 base, and 8 bases separated the two germline ends. The CDR3 nucleotides read TGTGCCAGCAGCTTACTGGCGGGGAACACTGAAGCTTTCTTT. Protein: CASSLLAGNTEAFF.

The V and J genes are TRBV4-3 and TRBJ2-7; 7 bases are shared with TRBD1. CDR1 and CDR2 from the germline V gene are LGHNA and YSLEER. The CDR3 runs 15 residues. V was pared by 3 bases and J by 3 bases, with 8 bases of the junction left unmatched. In DNA, the CDR3 is TGCGCCAGCAGCCAGACCGAGAGGACAGGCTACGAGCAGTACGTC. Residues: CASSQTERTGYEQYV.

As to this clonotype: Given a much more abundant clone one base away, this may be a read error. In this CDR3 the conserved last residue, phenylalanine or tryptophan, is missing, so a read error is likely. V usage is TRBV11-2 and J usage is TRBJ2-7, with D perhaps matching TRBD1 (6 bases). V was pared by 5 bases and J by 7 bases, with 18 bases between. The germline V gene has CDR1 SGHAT and CDR2 FQNNGV. CDR3 length equals 14 residues. CDR3 loop: CASSPGQTVGEQYY. CDR3 nucleotides: TGTGCCAGCAGCCCAGGACAGACCGTGGGTGAGCAGTACTAC.

This clonotype was counted only a few times. J is TRBJ2-3 and V is TRBV5-1, with 12 bases lining up with TRBD2. The CDR3 covers 17 residues. With V trimmed by 0 bases and J by 5 bases, 7 bases remained unmatched. Germline V gene data show CDR1 as SGHRS and CDR2 as YFSETQ. The CDR3 is CASSLGILAGGGDTQYF. In DNA form, the CDR3 reads TGCGCCAGCAGCTTGGGTATACTAGCGGGAGGTGGAGATACGCAGTATTTT.

The chain is built from TRBV29-1 and TRBJ1-2; the D gene is possibly TRBD1 (6 bases). CDR3 length: 15 amino acids. From germline, CDR1 is SQVTM and CDR2 ANQGSEA. Deletions cut 2 bases from V and 2 bases from J, with 15 bases between. Here the CDR3 reads CSVEYIGGWNYGYTF. The CDR3 DNA is TGCAGCGTTGAATATATTGGGGGCTGGAACTATGGCTACACCTTC.

CDR3: CASSTPLGEAFF. CDR3 bases: TGTGCCAGCAGTACACCACTAGGTGAAGCTTTCTTT. The rearrangement uses TRBV12-3 or TRBV12-4 and TRBJ1-1, with D uncertain. CDR3 length: 12 amino acids. V lost 5 bases, J lost 7 bases, and 11 bases lay in between.

This clonotype was picked up many times. The gene calls are TRBV5-1 and TRBJ2-7; D perhaps matches TRBD1 (5 bases). In germline, CDR1 is SGHRS, CDR2 YFSETQ. V was trimmed by 6 bases and J by 5 bases, leaving 15 bases between them. This CDR3 comprises 13 residues. CDR3 residues: CASNQGGLDEQYF. The CDR3 coding sequence is TGCGCCAGCAACCAGGGTGGGTTGGACGAGCAGTACTTC.

This chain links TRBV12-3 or TRBV12-4 with TRBJ2-5; D uncertain. V lost 6 bases, J lost 2 bases, and 10 bases lay in between. The CDR3 is 13 amino acids. CDR3: CASRGWKQETQYF. The CDR3 nucleotides read TGTGCCAGCAGGGGATGGAAACAAGAGACCCAGTACTTC.

The sample holds a few counts of this clonotype. CDR3 amino acids: CAISESAGQNNEQFF. Written as DNA, the CDR3 is TGTGCCATCAGTGAGTCGGCGGGACAGAACAATGAGCAGTTCTTC. V is TRBV10-3 and J is TRBJ2-1, with a tentative D call TRBD1 (7 bases). The V gene's germline CDR1 is ENHRY and CDR2 SYGVKD. The V end was cut by 0 bases, the J end by 5 bases, with 11 bases between. The CDR3 has 15 amino acids.

Worth noting for this clonotype: This clone may be a read error of a much larger clone one base away. Without the conserved terminal phenylalanine or tryptophan, this CDR3 likely stems from a read error. V and J are TRBV5-4 and TRBJ1-1; no definite D call. This CDR3 region has 12 residues. Germline lookup yields CDR1 SGHNT and CDR2 YYREEE (reference sequence). V lost 10 bases, J lost 0 bases, and 10 bases lay in between. The chain's CDR3 is CAGYDMNTEAFL. CDR3 DNA sequence: TGTGCCGGATACGACATGAACACTGAAGCTTTCCTT.

Concerning this clonotype: This may be a read error: a much more frequent sequence differs by one nucleotide. The J gene is TRBJ2-5, the V gene TRBV3-1; 8 bases align to TRBD2. V lost 7 bases, J lost 4 bases, and 11 bases stayed unmatched. The germline CDR1 and CDR2 sequences are LGHDT and YNNKEL (reference sequence). This CDR3 is built from 15 residues. CDR3 loop: CASNRITSGPETQYF. The CDR3 region has the DNA TGTGCCAGCAACCGAATCACTAGCGGACCAGAGACCCAGTACTTC.

On this clonotype: At one boundary the junction diverges from the germline segment, which might be a read error. The chain recombines TRBV2 with TRBJ1-5; D is unresolved. CDR3 length: 15 amino acids. Germline V lookup: CDR1 SNHLY, CDR2 FYNNEI. For the CDR3, the DNA is TGTGCCAGCAGGGAAGACGGGGATAGCAATCAGCCCCAGCATTTT. It is translated as CASREDGDSNQPQHF.

Comments on this clonotype: The junction departs from the called germline gene at one end, perhaps through a read error. The genes are TRBV6-2 or TRBV6-3 and TRBJ2-3, with a weak D call TRBD2 (5 bases). This CDR3 is built from 15 residues. Germline CDR1 and CDR2: MNHEY and SVGEGT. The DNA for the CDR3 is TGTGGCAGCAGCTACGGAACTAGACGGACAGATACGCAGTATTTT. Residues: CGSSYGTRRTDTQYF.

This clonotype occurred a few times. The chain combines TRBV5-6 with TRBJ1-1; 9 bases map to TRBD1. CDR3 length: 16 residues. Germline V CDR1 and CDR2: SGHDT, YYEEEE. Trimming took 2 bases from V and 1 from J; bases not matched to a gene: 6. The CDR3: CASSFPGTGRNTEAFF. CDR3 DNA sequence: TGTGCCAGCAGCTTTCCGGGGACAGGGAGGAACACTGAAGCTTTCTTT.

The J gene is TRBJ2-1, the V gene TRBV7-8; 12 nucleotides line up with TRBD1. The CDR3 covers 19 residues. Trimming took 4 bases from V and 3 from J; bases not matched to a gene: 13. The germline CDR1 and CDR2 sequences are SGHVS and FQNEAQ. Written as DNA, the CDR3 is TGTGCCAGCAGCTCACCGGGACAGGGGGCAATATTCATCTACAATGAGCAGTTCTTC. Amino acids: CASSSPGQGAIFIYNEQFF.

Only a few counts were recorded for this clonotype. The rearrangement links TRBV11-3 to TRBJ2-2; perhaps TRBD1 as D (8 bases). Germline CDR1 and CDR2: SGHNT and YENEEA. V was pared by 5 bases and J by 3 bases, with 16 bases between. This CDR3 is built from 16 residues. The CDR3 DNA reads as TGTGCCAGCAGCCCGAGACAGGGGAGGGACACCGGGGAGCTGTTTTTT. It is translated as CASSPRQGRDTGELFF.

In this sample, this clonotype turned up a few times. The chain carries TRBV20-1 and TRBJ1-5; the D is unclear. The CDR3 loop spans 16 amino acids. Germline V lookup: CDR1 DFQATT, CDR2 SNEGSKA (reference sequence). Trimming pared 0 bases from V and 0 bases from J, leaving 12 bases between. CDR3 residues: CSARDRSASSNQPQHF. In nucleotides, the CDR3 is TGCAGTGCTAGAGATCGGTCAGCTTCTAGCAATCAGCCCCAGCATTTT.

Concerning this clonotype itself: This may stem from a read error, because a much larger clone lies one nucleotide away. The rearrangement joins TRBV2 to TRBJ2-3; D unresolved. This CDR3 has 13 residues. V shed 8 bases and J shed 3 bases, with 12 bases lying between them. The germline gives CDR1 SNHLY, CDR2 FYNNEI. This chain's CDR3 is CASRTSRTDTQYF. DNA of the CDR3: TGTGCCAGCCGGACGAGTCGGACAGATACGCAGTATTTT.

This clonotype was counted only a few times. J is TRBJ1-1 and V is TRBV4-2; 10 bases line up with TRBD1. The CDR3 is 19 amino acids. The germline V gene has CDR1 LGHNA and CDR2 YNFKEQ. V shed 4 bases and J 5 bases; nucleotides not matched to a gene: 19. Written as DNA, the CDR3 is TGTGCCAGCAGCCCGGAATTTGGACAGGGGGTACAAATAAGGACTGAAGCTTTCTTT. Translating it yields CASSPEFGQGVQIRTEAFF.

This clonotype was detected ten times or more. This chain joins TRBV6-2 or TRBV6-3 and TRBJ1-1, with unresolved D. Trimming cost V 9 bases and J 0 bases, with 8 bases left between them. The germline CDR1 and CDR2 sequences are MNHEY and SVGEGT. This CDR3 is 12 amino acids long. The CDR3 is CASRELNTEAFF. Written as DNA, the CDR3 is TGTGCCAGTAGGGAGCTGAACACTGAAGCTTTCTTT.

About this clonotype itself: Just one base apart from a much larger clone, this may be a read error. As DNA, the CDR3 is TGTGCCAGCAGCTTAGAAACTTTGATAGGTTCTAATCAGCCCCAGCATTTT. Amino acids: CASSLETLIGSNQPQHF. The rearrangement links TRBV7-8 to TRBJ1-5; D is ambiguous. V was trimmed by 1 base and J by 4 bases, leaving 17 bases between them. CDR3 length equals 17 residues. Per the germline V gene, CDR1 is SGHVS and CDR2 is FQNEAQ. The whole variable domain, filled in from reference TRBV7-8 and TRBJ1-5, reads GAGVSQSPRYKVAKRGQDVALRCDPISGHVSLFWYQQALGQGPEFLTYFQNEAQLDKSGLPSDRFFAERPEGSVSTLKIQRTQQEDSAVYLCASSLETLIGSNQPQHFGDGTRLSIL.

The genes are TRBV12-3 or TRBV12-4 and TRBJ2-6, with D possibly being TRBD1 (6 bases). Trimming left V 5 bases short and J 0 bases short, with 23 bases between. CDR3 size: 20 residues. The CDR3 sequence: CASSTGQPGRRSSGANVLTF. Written as DNA, the CDR3 is TGTGCCAGCAGTACAGGACAGCCGGGCCGTCGTAGCTCTGGGGCCAACGTCCTGACTTTC.

The chain employs TRBV6-2 or TRBV6-3 and TRBJ2-5; 8 bases are shared with TRBD2. This CDR3 region has 15 residues. The V gene's germline CDR1 is MNHEY and CDR2 SVGEGT. V lost 6 bases to trimming and J lost 5 bases; unmatched junction nucleotides: 11. CDR3 sequence: CASSQTSGTGETQYF. CDR3 sequence (DNA): TGTGCCAGCAGCCAAACTAGCGGAACGGGGGAGACCCAGTACTTC.